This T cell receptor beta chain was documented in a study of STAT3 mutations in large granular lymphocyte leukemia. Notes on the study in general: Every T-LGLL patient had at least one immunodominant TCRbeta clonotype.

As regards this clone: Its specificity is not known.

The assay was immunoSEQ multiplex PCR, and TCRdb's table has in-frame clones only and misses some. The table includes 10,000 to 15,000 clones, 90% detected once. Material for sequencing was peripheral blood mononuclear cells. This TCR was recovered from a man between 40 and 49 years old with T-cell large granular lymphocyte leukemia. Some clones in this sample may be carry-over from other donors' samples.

Here the CDR3 DNA reads TGTGCCAGCAGCGCGGGACTAGTCACAGATACGCAGTATTTT. Protein sequence: CASSAGLVTDTQYF. The J gene is TRBJ2-3, the V gene TRBV9, with 8 bases lining up with TRBD2. J was trimmed by 2 bases and V by 3 bases; bases with no gene match: 2. Per germline, CDR1 SGDLS and CDR2 YYNGEE. This CDR3 region has 14 residues.